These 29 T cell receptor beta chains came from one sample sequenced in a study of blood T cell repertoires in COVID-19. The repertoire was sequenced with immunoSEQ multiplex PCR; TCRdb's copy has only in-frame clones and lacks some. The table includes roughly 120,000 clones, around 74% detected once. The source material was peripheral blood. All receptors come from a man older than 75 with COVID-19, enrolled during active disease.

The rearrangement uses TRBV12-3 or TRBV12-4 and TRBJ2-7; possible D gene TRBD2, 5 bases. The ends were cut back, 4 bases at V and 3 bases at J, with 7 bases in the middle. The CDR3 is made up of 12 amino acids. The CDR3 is CASSSRDYEQYF. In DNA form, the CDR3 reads TGTGCCAGCAGTTCCCGGGACTACGAGCAGTACTTC.

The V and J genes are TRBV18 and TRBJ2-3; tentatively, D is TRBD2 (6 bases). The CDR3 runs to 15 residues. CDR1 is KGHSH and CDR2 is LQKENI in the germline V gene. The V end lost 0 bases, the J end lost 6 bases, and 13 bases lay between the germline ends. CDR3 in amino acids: CASSPPGGAQDTQYF. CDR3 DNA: TGTGCCAGCTCACCACCGGGCGGGGCTCAGGATACGCAGTATTTT.

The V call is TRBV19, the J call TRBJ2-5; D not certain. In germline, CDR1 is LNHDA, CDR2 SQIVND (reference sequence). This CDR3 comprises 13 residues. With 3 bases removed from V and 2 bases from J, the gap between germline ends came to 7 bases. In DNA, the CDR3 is TGTGCCAGTAGTATGGGCAGTCAAGAGACCCAGTACTTC. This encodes CASSMGSQETQYF. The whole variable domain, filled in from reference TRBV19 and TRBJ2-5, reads DGGITQSPKYLFRKEGQNVTLSCEQNLNHDAMYWYRQDPGQGLRLIYYSQIVNDFQKGDIAEGYSVSREKKESFPLTVTSAQKNPTAFYLCASSMGSQETQYFGPGTRLLVL.

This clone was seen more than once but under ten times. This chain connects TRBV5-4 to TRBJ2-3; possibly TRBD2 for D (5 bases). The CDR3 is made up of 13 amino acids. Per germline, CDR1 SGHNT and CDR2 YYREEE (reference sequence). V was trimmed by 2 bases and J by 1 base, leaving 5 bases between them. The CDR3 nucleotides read TGTGCCAGCAGCTTTAGCGGCACAGATACGCAGTATTTT. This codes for CASSFSGTDTQYF.

For the CDR3, the DNA is TGTGCCAGCAGTTACTCGAAAGGCACAGGCTATGGCTACACCTTC. This gives the protein CASSYSKGTGYGYTF. The chain links TRBV6-5 to TRBJ1-2, with D possibly being TRBD1 (5 bases). Trimming cost V 0 bases and J 4 bases, with 12 bases left between them. This CDR3 has 15 amino acids. Germline V gene lookup returns CDR1 MNHEY and CDR2 SVGAGI.

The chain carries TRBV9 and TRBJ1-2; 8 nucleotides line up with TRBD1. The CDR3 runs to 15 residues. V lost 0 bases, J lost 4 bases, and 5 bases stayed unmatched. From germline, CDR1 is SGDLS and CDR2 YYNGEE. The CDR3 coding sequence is TGTGCCAGCAGCGTAGAGACAGGGGACCTCTATGGCTACACCTTC. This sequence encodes CASSVETGDLYGYTF.

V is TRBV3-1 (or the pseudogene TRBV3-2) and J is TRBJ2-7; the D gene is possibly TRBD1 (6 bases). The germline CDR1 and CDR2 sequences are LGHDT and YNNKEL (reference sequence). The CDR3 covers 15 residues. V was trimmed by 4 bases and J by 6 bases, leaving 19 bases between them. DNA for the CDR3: TGTGCCAGCAGCCTGGGGACACCCTCCTCGGGCGAGCAGTACTTC. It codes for CASSLGTPSSGEQYF.

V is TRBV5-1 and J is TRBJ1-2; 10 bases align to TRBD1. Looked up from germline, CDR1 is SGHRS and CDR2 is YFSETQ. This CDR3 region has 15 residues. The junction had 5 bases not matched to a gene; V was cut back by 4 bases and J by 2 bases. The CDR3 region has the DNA TGCGCCAGCAGCCCGGGGACAGGGGACAACTATGGCTACACCTTC. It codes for CASSPGTGDNYGYTF.

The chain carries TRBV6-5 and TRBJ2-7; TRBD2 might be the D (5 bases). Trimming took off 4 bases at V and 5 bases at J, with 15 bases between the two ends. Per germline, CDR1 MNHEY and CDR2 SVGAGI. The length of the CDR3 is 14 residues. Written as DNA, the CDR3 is TGTGCCAGCAGTTCCCGGCAGATGCGGGACGAGCAGTACTTC. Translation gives CASSSRQMRDEQYF.

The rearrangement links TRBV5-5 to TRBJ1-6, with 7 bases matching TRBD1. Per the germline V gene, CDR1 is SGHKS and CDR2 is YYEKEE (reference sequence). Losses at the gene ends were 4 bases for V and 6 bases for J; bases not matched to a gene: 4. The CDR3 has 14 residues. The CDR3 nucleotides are TGTGCCAGCAGCAAAGGGACAGCTAATTCACCCCTCCACTTT. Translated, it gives CASSKGTANSPLHF.

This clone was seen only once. CDR3 protein: CASSAQGASTEAFF. In nucleotides, the CDR3 is TGTGCCAGCAGTGCCCAGGGGGCGAGCACTGAAGCTTTCTTT. V is TRBV2 and J is TRBJ1-1, with 8 bases lining up with TRBD1. This CDR3 is built from 14 residues. J lost 4 bases, V lost 4 bases, and 5 bases had no gene match. CDR1 is SNHLY, CDR2 FYNNEI, per germline.

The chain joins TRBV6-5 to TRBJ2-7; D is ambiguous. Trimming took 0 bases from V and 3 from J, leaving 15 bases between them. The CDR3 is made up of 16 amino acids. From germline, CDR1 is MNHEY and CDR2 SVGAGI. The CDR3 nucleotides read TGTGCCAGCAGTTACTCGCTTGGGCAGGCCGTCTACGAGCAGTACTTC. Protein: CASSYSLGQAVYEQYF.

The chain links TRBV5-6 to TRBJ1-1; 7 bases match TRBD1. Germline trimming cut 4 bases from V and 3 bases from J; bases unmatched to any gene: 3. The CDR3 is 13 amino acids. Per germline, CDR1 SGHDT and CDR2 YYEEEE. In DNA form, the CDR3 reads TGTGCCAGCAGCAAGGGACAGTACACTGAAGCTTTCTTT. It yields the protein CASSKGQYTEAFF.

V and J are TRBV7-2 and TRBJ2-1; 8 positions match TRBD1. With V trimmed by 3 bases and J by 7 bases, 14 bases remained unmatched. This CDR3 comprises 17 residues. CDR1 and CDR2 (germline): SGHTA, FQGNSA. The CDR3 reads CASSFQGASGTMNEQFF. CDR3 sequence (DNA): TGTGCCAGCAGCTTCCAGGGGGCCTCTGGGACGATGAATGAGCAGTTCTTC. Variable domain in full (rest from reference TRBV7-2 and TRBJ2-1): GAGVSQSPSNKVTEKGKDVELRCDPISGHTALYWYRQSLGQGLEFLIYFQGNSAPDKSGLPSDRFSAERTGGSVSTLTIQRTQQEDSAVYLCASSFQGASGTMNEQFFGPGTRLTVL.

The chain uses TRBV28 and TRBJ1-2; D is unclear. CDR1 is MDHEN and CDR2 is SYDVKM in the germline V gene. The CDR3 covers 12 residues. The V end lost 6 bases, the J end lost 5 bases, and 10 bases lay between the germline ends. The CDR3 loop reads CASSTVIYGYTF. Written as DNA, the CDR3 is TGTGCCAGCAGCACAGTTATTTATGGCTACACCTTC.

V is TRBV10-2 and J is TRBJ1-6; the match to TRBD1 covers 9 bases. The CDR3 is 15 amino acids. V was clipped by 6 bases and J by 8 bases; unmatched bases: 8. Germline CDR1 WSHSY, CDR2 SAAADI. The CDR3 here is CASSLLQGADSPLHF. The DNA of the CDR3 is TGCGCCAGCAGCCTTCTACAGGGGGCTGATTCACCCCTCCACTTT.

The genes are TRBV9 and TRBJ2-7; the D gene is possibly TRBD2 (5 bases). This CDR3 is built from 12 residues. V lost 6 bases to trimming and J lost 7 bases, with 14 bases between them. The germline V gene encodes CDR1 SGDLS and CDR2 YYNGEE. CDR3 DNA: TGTGCCAGCAACCCGGGCGGAGGTGAGCAGTACTTC. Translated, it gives CASNPGGGEQYF.

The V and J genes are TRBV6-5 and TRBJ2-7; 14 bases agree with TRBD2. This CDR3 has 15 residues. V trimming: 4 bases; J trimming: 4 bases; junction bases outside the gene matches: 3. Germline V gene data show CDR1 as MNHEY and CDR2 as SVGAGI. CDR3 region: CASSSGLAGEYEQYF. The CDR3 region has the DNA TGTGCCAGCAGTTCGGGACTAGCGGGAGAGTACGAGCAGTACTTC.

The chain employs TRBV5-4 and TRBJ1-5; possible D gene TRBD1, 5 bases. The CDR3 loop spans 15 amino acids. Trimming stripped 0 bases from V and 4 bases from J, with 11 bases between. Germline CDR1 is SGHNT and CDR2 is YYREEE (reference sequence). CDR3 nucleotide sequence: TGTGCCAGCAGCTTGGATGCGGGGGGGAATCAGCCCCAGCATTTT. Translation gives CASSLDAGGNQPQHF.

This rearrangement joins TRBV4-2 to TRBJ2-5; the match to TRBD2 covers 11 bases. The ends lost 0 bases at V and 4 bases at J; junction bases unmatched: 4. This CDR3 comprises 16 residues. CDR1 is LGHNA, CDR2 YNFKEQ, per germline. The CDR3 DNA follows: TGTGCCAGCAGCCAAGATAGCGGGAGGGCCTCAGAGACCCAGTACTTC. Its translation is CASSQDSGRASETQYF.

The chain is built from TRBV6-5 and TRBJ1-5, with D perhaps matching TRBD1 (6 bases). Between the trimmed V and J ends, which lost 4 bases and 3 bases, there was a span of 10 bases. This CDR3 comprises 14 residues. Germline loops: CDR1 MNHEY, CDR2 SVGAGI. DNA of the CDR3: TGTGCCAGCAGTTCGGACAGAGACAATCAGCCCCAGCATTTT. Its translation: CASSSDRDNQPQHF.

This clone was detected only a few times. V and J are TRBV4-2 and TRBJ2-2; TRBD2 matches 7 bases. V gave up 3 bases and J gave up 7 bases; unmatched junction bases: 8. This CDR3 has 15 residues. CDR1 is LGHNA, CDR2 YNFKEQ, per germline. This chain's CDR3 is CASSQGTISGGELFF. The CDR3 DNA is TGTGCCAGCAGCCAGGGGACTATCTCGGGCGGGGAGCTGTTTTTT.

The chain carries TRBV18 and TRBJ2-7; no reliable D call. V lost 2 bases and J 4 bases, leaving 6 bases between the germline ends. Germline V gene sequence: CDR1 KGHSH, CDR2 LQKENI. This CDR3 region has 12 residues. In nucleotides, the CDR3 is TGTGCCAGCTCACCAGGCAGTTACGAGCAGTACTTC. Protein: CASSPGSYEQYF.

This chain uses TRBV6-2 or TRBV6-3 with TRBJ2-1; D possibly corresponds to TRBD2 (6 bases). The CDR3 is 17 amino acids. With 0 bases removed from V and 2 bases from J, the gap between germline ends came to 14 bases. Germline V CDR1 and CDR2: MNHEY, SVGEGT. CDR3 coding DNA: TGTGCCAGCAGTTACTCGGGGCGGGGTGGGACCTACAATGAGCAGTTCTTC. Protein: CASSYSGRGGTYNEQFF.

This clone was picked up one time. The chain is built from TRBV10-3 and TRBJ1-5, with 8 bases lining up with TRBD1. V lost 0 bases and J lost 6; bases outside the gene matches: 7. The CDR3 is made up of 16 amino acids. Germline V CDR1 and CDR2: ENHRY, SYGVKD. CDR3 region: CAISESSGGIGQPQHF. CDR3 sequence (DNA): TGTGCCATCAGTGAGTCGTCAGGGGGCATAGGTCAGCCCCAGCATTTT.

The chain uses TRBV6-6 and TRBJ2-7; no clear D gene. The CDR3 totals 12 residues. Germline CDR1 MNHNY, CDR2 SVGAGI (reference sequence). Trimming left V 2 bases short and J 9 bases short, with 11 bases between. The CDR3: CASSYARVGQYF. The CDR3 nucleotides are TGTGCCAGCAGTTACGCACGGGTCGGGCAGTACTTC.

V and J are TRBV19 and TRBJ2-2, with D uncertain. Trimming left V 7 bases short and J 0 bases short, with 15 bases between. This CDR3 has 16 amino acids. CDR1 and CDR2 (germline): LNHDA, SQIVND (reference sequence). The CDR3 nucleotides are TGTGCCAGTACTCCCAGGTCCCAGGCGAACACCGGGGAGCTGTTTTTT. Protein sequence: CASTPRSQANTGELFF.

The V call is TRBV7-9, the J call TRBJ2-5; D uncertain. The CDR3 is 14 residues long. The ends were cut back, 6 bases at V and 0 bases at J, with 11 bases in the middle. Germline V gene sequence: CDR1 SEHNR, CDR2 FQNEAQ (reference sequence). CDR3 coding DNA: TGTGCCAGCAGTCCCGACACAAACCAAGAGACCCAGTACTTC. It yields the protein CASSPDTNQETQYF. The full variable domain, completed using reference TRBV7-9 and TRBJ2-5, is DTGVSQNPRHKITKRGQNVTFRCDPISEHNRLYWYRQTLGQGPEFLTYFQNEAQLEKSRLLSDRFSAERPKGSFSTLEIQRTEQGDSAMYLCASSPDTNQETQYFGPGTRLLVL.

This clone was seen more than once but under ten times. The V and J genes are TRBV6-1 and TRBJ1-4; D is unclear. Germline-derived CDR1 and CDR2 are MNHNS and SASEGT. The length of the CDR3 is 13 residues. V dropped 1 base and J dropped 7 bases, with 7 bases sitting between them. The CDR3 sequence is CASSEGRVEKLFF. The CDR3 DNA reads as TGTGCCAGCAGTGAAGGTCGGGTTGAAAAACTGTTTTTT.